This T cell receptor beta chain was recorded in a study of control samples from healthy donors and cancer patients. Some clones are missing from TCRdb's copy, which holds only in-frame ones; the method was immunoSEQ multiplex PCR. Of around 94,000 clones in the sample, about nine tenths were seen once. This clonotype was obtained from a woman aged 18-29 years in good health. The sequencing sample was made of blood.

The CDR3 coding sequence is TGCGCCAGCAGCTTGGACAGCACCACTGAAGCTTTCTTT. This translates into CASSLDSTTEAFF. The gene calls are TRBV5-1 and TRBJ1-1; D gene ambiguous. The CDR3 length is 13 residues. The germline CDR1 and CDR2 sequences are SGHRS and YFSETQ. V lost 0 bases, J lost 4 bases, and 7 bases lay in between.